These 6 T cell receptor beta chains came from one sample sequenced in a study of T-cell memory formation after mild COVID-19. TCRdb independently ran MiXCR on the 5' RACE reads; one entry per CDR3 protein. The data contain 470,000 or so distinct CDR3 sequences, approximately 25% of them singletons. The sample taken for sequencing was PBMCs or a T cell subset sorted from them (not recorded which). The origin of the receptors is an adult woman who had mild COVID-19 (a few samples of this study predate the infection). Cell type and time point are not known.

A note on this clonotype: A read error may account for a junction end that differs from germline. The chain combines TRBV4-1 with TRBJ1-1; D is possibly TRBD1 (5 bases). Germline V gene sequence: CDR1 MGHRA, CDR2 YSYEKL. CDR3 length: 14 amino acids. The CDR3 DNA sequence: TGCGCCCGCAGCCATCAATGGGACGGTGAGGGAGCTTTCTTT. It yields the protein CARSHQWDGEGAFF.

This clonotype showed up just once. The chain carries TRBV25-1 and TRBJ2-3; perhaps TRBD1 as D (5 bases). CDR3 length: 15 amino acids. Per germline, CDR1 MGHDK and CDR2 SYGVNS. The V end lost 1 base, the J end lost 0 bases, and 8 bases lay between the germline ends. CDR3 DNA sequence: TGTGCCAGCAGTGAATGGGGCCAGAGCACAGATACGCAGTATTTT. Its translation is CASSEWGQSTDTQYF.

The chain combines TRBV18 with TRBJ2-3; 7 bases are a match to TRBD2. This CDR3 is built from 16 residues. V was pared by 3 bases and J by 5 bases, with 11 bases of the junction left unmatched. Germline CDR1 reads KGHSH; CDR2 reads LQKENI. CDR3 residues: CASSPLAQPSGDTQYF. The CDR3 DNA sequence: TGTGCCAGCTCACCGTTAGCCCAGCCTAGCGGAGATACGCAGTATTTT.

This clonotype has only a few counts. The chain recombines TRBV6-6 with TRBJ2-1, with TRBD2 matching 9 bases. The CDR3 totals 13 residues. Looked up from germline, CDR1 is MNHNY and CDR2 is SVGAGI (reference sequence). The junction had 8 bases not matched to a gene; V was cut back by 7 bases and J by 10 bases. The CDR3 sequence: CASTGSGSGEQFF. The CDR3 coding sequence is TGTGCCAGCACCGGTAGCGGGAGCGGGGAGCAGTTCTTC.

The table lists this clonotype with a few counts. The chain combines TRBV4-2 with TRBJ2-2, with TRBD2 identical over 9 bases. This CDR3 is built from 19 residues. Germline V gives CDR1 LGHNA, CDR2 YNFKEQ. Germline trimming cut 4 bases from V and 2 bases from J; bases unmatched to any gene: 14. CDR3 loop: CASSLSWRGGRVNTGELFF. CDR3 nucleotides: TGTGCCAGCAGCCTCTCCTGGAGGGGCGGGAGGGTTAACACCGGGGAGCTGTTTTTT.

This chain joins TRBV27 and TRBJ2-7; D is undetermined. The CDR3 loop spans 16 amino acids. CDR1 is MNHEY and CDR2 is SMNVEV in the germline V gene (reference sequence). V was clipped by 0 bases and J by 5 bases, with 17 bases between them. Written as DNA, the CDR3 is TGTGCCAGCAGTTTATCATTGGCCTCCAAAGCCAACGAGCAGTACTTC. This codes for CASSLSLASKANEQYF.